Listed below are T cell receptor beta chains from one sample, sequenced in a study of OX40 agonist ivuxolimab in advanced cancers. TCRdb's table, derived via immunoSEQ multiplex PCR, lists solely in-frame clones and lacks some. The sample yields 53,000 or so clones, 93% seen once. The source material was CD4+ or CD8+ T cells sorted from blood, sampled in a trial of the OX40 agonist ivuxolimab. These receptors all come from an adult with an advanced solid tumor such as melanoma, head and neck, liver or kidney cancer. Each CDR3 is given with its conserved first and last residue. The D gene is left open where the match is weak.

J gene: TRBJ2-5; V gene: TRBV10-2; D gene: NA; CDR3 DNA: TGCGCCAGCAGTCCAACAGCGGGCCCCCAAGAGACCCAGTACTTC; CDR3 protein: CASSPTAGPQETQYF
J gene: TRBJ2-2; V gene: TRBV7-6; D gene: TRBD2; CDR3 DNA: TGTGCCAGCAGCTCTCCTAGCGGGATTACCACCGGGGAGCTGTTTTTT; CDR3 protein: CASSSPSGITTGELFF
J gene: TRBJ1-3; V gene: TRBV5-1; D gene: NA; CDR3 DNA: TGCGCCAGCAGCTTACGTGGAAACTCTGGAAACACCATATATTTT; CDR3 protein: CASSLRGNSGNTIYF
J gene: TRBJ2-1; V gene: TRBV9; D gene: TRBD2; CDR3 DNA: TGTGCCAGCAGCGGGGGACTAGCGGGAGTCAATGAGCAGTTCTTC; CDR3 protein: CASSGGLAGVNEQFF
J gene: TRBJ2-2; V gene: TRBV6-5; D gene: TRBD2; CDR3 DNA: TGTGCCAGCAGTTACTCGGCGGGAGATTACACCGGGGAGCTGTTTTTT; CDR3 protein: CASSYSAGDYTGELFF
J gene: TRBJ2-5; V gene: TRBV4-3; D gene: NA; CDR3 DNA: TGCGCCAGCAGCCAAGATCGGGAGCAAGAGACCCAGTACTTC; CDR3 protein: CASSQDREQETQYF
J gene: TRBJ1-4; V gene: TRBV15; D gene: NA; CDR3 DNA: TGTGCCACCCAAGCCCCGGGACTAAGCGAAAAACTGTTTTTT; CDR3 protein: CATQAPGLSEKLFF
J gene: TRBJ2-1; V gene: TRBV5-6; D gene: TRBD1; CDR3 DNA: TGTGCCAGCAACACCGGGACAGGGGGCTATGAGCAGTTCTTC; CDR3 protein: CASNTGTGGYEQFF
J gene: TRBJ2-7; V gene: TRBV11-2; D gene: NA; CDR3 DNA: TGTGCCAGCAGCTTGAATCTCTACGAGCAGTACTTC; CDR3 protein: CASSLNLYEQYF
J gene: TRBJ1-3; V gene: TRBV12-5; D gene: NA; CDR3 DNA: TGTGCTAGTGGCACCACTCCGGGACCGTCGACCGGAAACACCATATATTTT; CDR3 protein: CASGTTPGPSTGNTIYF
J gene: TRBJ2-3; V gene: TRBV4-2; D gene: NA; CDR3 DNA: TGTGCCAGCAGCCAGCCTGGATATTTCACAGATACGCAGTATTTT; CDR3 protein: CASSQPGYFTDTQYF
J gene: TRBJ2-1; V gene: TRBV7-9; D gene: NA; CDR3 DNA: TGTGCCAGCAGCCCTCAGGGGATTGAGCAGTTCTTC; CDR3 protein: CASSPQGIEQFF
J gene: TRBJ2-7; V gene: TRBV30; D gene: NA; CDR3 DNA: TGTGCCTGGAGTATCAGTAGCTCCTACGAGCAGTACTTC; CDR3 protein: CAWSISSSYEQYF